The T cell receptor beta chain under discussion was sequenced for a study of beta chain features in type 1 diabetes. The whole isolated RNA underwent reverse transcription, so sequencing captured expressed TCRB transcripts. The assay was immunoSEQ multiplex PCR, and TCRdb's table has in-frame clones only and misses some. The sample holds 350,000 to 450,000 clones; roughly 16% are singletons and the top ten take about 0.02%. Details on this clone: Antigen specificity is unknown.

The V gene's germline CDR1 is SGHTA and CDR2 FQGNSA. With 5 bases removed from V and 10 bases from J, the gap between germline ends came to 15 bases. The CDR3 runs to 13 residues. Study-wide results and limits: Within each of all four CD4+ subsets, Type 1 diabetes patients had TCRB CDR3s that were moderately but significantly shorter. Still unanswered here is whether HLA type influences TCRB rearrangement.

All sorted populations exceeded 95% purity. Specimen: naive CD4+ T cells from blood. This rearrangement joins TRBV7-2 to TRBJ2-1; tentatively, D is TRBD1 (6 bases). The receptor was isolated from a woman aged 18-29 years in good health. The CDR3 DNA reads TGTGCCAGCAGCCAGGGGTTCTACAGGGAGCAGTTCTTC. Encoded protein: CASSQGFYREQFF.